This T cell receptor beta chain is drawn from a study of graft-versus-host responses after intestinal transplantation. Overall study context: In this cohort, recipients had multivisceral, liver-intestinal, or isolated intestinal transplants.

Using immunoSEQ multiplex PCR, the repertoire was profiled, and TCRdb retains in-frame clones only, with some absent. The table lists approximately 120,000 clones, around nine tenths of them singletons. Notes on this clone: Its antigen is currently unknown.

CDR1 and CDR2 (germline): SQVTM, ANQGSEA. Trimming removed 7 bases at V and 1 base at J, with 7 bases between. The CDR3 is made up of 11 amino acids. The chain employs TRBV29-1 and TRBJ1-1; D not resolved. Material: unstimulated CD4+ T cells sorted from spleen or lymph node cells, obtained before intestinal transplant. The source of this sequence is a human donor who received an intestinal transplant. The CDR3 bases are TGCAGCGCCGCAGAGAACACTGAAGCTTTCTTT. This encodes CSAAENTEAFF.